This T cell receptor beta chain is drawn from a study of T-cell memory formation after mild COVID-19. TCRdb itself ran the 5' RACE reads through MiXCR, one entry per CDR3 protein. The sample carries approximately 480,000 distinct CDR3 sequences, 18% recorded once. This clonotype was detected a few times. The CDR3 sequence is 15 residues long. After removal of 7 bases from V and 6 bases from J, the junction contained 7 bases not matched to a gene. Germline V gene sequence: CDR1 SGHNT, CDR2 YENEEA. This receptor was obtained from an adult woman who had mild COVID-19 (a few samples of this study predate the infection). Cell type and time point are not known. Sequencing was performed on PBMCs or a T cell subset sorted from them (not recorded which). The rearrangement links TRBV11-3 to TRBJ2-1, with TRBD2 matching over 12 bases. CDR3 sequence (DNA): TGTGCCAGCAACCCCGGGACTAGCGGGTCCAATGAGCAGTTCTTC. Translated: CASNPGTSGSNEQFF.